The 27 T cell receptor beta chains listed next were all sequenced from one sample in a study of tumor-infiltrating lymphocytes in localized non-small cell lung cancer. Only in-frame clones appear in the TCRdb table, and some are missing; sequencing was by immunoSEQ multiplex PCR. Of 10,000 to 15,000 clones listed, roughly 80% are singletons. Sample: uninvolved lung tissue not adjacent to the tumor. Source of these receptors: a human donor with non-small cell lung cancer.

The V and J genes are TRBV6-1 and TRBJ1-2; 8 bases fit TRBD1. Germline V gives CDR1 MNHNS, CDR2 SASEGT. The CDR3 loop spans 14 amino acids. V dropped 1 base and J dropped 7; count of bases not matched to a gene: 5. The DNA of the CDR3 is TGTGCCAGCAGTGAAGGGGGCAGGGGGCCTGGCTACACCTTC. This translates into CASSEGGRGPGYTF.

The rearrangement links TRBV12-5 to TRBJ1-1; D call uncertain. Germline assignment: CDR1 LGHNT and CDR2 FRNRAP. The CDR3 runs to 15 residues. Trimming removed 5 bases from V and 0 bases from J, with 13 bases in between. Written as DNA, the CDR3 is TGTGCTAGTGGTATTGAGCAGCGGTTGAACACTGAAGCTTTCTTT. It specifies CASGIEQRLNTEAFF.

This clone was seen just once. CDR3 protein: CASRAIAGGNTGELFF. The CDR3, as DNA: TGCGCCAGCAGAGCTATAGCGGGGGGGAACACCGGGGAGCTGTTTTTT. The V call is TRBV10-2, the J call TRBJ2-2; the match to TRBD2 covers 10 bases. The CDR3 runs to 16 residues. CDR1 is WSHSY and CDR2 is SAAADI in the germline V gene. After removal of 6 bases from V and 1 base from J, the junction contained 5 bases not matched to a gene.

The chain employs TRBV28 and TRBJ1-1, with D perhaps matching TRBD1 (6 bases). Per the germline V gene, CDR1 is MDHEN and CDR2 is SYDVKM. This CDR3 is 18 amino acids long. With 2 bases removed from V and 4 bases from J, the gap between germline ends came to 23 bases. The CDR3 DNA sequence: TGTGCCAGCAGTTTAGGTCTAATGGCAGGGGCTGGGGGCACTGAAGCTTTCTTT. Protein product: CASSLGLMAGAGGTEAFF.

As concerns this clone: The same CDR3 also results from other DNA sequences found in this sample. The V gene is TRBV30, the J gene TRBJ1-1; no definite D call. Germline CDR1 and CDR2: GTSNPN and SVGIG (reference sequence). V shed 2 bases and J shed 2 bases, with 6 bases lying between them. This CDR3 is 12 amino acids long. This CDR3 reads CAWSPGNTEAFF. CDR3 sequence (DNA): TGTGCCTGGAGTCCCGGCAACACTGAAGCTTTCTTT.

This sequence joins TRBV10-2 and TRBJ1-1; D is unclear. Germline-derived CDR1 and CDR2 are WSHSY and SAAADI. Deletions cut 0 bases from V and 5 bases from J, with 7 bases between. CDR3 length equals 13 residues. CDR3 sequence: CASSESWGTEAFF. The CDR3, as DNA: TGCGCCAGCAGTGAGTCGTGGGGTACTGAAGCTTTCTTT.

V gene TRBV7-9 combines with J gene TRBJ1-5; D unresolved. CDR3 length equals 13 residues. CDR1 SEHNR and CDR2 FQNEAQ come from the germline V gene (reference sequence). V was shortened by 5 bases and J by 6 bases, with 11 bases between the two germline ends. CDR3 in amino acids: CASSTDEAQPQHF. The CDR3 region has the DNA TGTGCCAGCAGCACCGATGAGGCTCAGCCCCAGCATTTT.

This clone came up once. This chain links TRBV4-1 with TRBJ2-7; D not certain. The V gene lost 1 base and the J gene lost 2 bases, with 9 bases spanning the gap. There are 14 residues in the CDR3. The germline CDR1 and CDR2 sequences are MGHRA and YSYEKL. The CDR3 here is CASSQGRFTYEQYF. The CDR3 nucleotides read TGCGCCAGCAGCCAAGGCAGATTTACCTACGAGCAGTACTTC.

The chain uses TRBV2 and TRBJ1-6; 10 nucleotides align to TRBD1. From germline, CDR1 is SNHLY and CDR2 FYNNEI. V lost 8 bases to trimming and J lost 6 bases; unmatched junction nucleotides: 1. The CDR3 spans 13 residues. CDR3 amino acids: CASRQGANSPLHF. CDR3 DNA sequence: TGTGCCAGCCGACAGGGGGCTAATTCACCCCTCCACTTT.

The J gene is TRBJ2-5, the V gene TRBV4-3, with D hard to call. The CDR3 runs 13 residues. Looked up from germline, CDR1 is LGHNA and CDR2 is YSLEER. V was clipped by 5 bases and J by 7 bases, with 14 bases between them. In nucleotides, the CDR3 is TGCGCCAGCAGCGAAAGTGGGTCCGGGACCCAGTACTTC. Its protein is CASSESGSGTQYF.

The rearrangement joins TRBV9 to TRBJ2-7; D perhaps matches TRBD1 (6 bases). V was shortened by 3 bases and J by 5 bases, with 15 bases between the two germline ends. CDR1 is SGDLS and CDR2 is YYNGEE in the germline V gene. This CDR3 has 14 amino acids. The CDR3 DNA reads as TGTGCCAGCAGCGCATACAGGGAATCTGACGAGCAGTACTTC. It is translated as CASSAYRESDEQYF.

The chain has TRBV7-2 and TRBJ2-4; 11 bases map to TRBD2. Germline loops: CDR1 SGHTA, CDR2 FQGNSA. V gave up 5 bases and J gave up 2 bases; unmatched junction bases: 8. This CDR3 comprises 17 residues. CDR3 bases: TGTGCCAGCAGCAGACCCGGGACTAGCGGTCCCAAAAACATTCAGTACTTC. It specifies CASSRPGTSGPKNIQYF.

In its sample, this clone was seen once. The chain uses TRBV6-5 and TRBJ2-7, with 13 positions matching TRBD2. Germline V gene sequence: CDR1 MNHEY, CDR2 SVGAGI. The V and J ends lost 4 bases and 6 bases, in that order; junction bases with no gene match: 6. This CDR3 has 15 residues. The CDR3 DNA sequence: TGTGCCAGCAGTTCCAACGGACTAGCGGGGGTCGAGCAGTACTTC. It encodes CASSSNGLAGVEQYF.

The V call is TRBV5-4, the J call TRBJ2-7; the match to TRBD1 covers 10 bases. Trimming cost V 4 bases and J 3 bases; bases outside gene matches: 10. Germline loops: CDR1 SGHNT, CDR2 YYREEE (reference sequence). The CDR3 runs 16 residues. The CDR3 nucleotides read TGTGCCAGCAGCGACCCCCGGGACAGGGGTGGCTACGAGCAGTACTTC. It specifies CASSDPRDRGGYEQYF.

V and J are TRBV7-2 and TRBJ2-3; D gene ambiguous. The germline gives CDR1 SGHTA, CDR2 FQGNSA. The CDR3 loop spans 13 amino acids. Trimming pared 6 bases from V and 3 bases from J, leaving 10 bases between. The CDR3 reads CASSTLRTDTQYF. The DNA for the CDR3 is TGTGCCAGCAGTACTCTTAGGACAGATACGCAGTATTTT.

The J gene is TRBJ2-3, the V gene TRBV11-2; 9 bases agree with TRBD2. The CDR3 totals 16 residues. Germline assignment: CDR1 SGHAT and CDR2 FQNNGV. Trimming removed 4 bases from V and 3 bases from J; junction bases left unmatched: 8. CDR3 coding DNA: TGTGCCAGCAGCTACCGCGGGGGGGCTGAGACAGATACGCAGTATTTT. Residues: CASSYRGGAETDTQYF.

V and J are TRBV30 and TRBJ2-3; 9 bases map to TRBD1. With V trimmed by 0 bases and J by 0 bases, 4 bases remained unmatched. CDR1 GTSNPN and CDR2 SVGIG come from the germline V gene (reference sequence). The CDR3 spans 16 residues. CDR3 sequence (DNA): TGTGCCTGGAGTGTGACCGGGACAGGGAGCACAGATACGCAGTATTTT. It translates to CAWSVTGTGSTDTQYF.

The CDR3 sequence is CASSYSTRTGSPLHF. DNA for the CDR3: TGTGCCAGCAGTTACTCGACTAGGACAGGGTCACCCCTCCACTTT. This chain uses TRBV6-5 with TRBJ1-6; 8 bases match TRBD1. The V segment lost 0 bases and the J segment 10 bases; nucleotides outside the gene matches: 5. CDR1 is MNHEY, CDR2 SVGAGI, per germline. This CDR3 region has 15 residues.

V and J are TRBV10-1 and TRBJ2-1; 12 bases map to TRBD2. CDR1 is WNHNN and CDR2 is SYGVQD in the germline V gene (reference sequence). CDR3 length: 14 residues. With 2 bases clipped from V and 8 bases from J, the junction kept 1 base outside the gene matches. The CDR3 sequence is CASSEGLAGYEQFF. In DNA form, the CDR3 reads TGCGCCAGCAGTGAGGGACTAGCGGGGTATGAGCAGTTCTTC.

The V call is TRBV13, the J call TRBJ1-1, with TRBD1 matching over 7 bases. The germline V gene encodes CDR1 PRHDT and CDR2 FYEKMQ (reference sequence). The CDR3 spans 14 residues. V was pared by 4 bases and J by 6 bases, with 8 bases of the junction left unmatched. The CDR3 region has the DNA TGTGCCAGCAGCTACCAACAGGGGAATGCTGAAGCTTTCTTT. As protein: CASSYQQGNAEAFF.

V is TRBV4-1 and J is TRBJ2-5; D is undetermined. This CDR3 has 12 amino acids. V lost 0 bases, J lost 4 bases, and 3 bases lay in between. The germline V gene has CDR1 MGHRA and CDR2 YSYEKL. This CDR3 is CASSQDLETQYF. CDR3 in DNA: TGCGCCAGCAGCCAAGATCTAGAGACCCAGTACTTC.

The chain carries TRBV10-1 and TRBJ1-2; D is unresolved. Germline V gives CDR1 WNHNN, CDR2 SYGVQD (reference sequence). The CDR3 has 12 amino acids. The V end lost 8 bases, the J end lost 12 bases, and 19 bases lay between the germline ends. CDR3 bases: TGCGCCAGCTTCTCCCAGGAGATTACGAACACCTTC. The encoded protein is CASFSQEITNTF.

The table lists this clone with a few counts. V is TRBV6-6 and J is TRBJ2-1; the match to TRBD1 covers 9 bases. CDR3 size: 16 residues. Germline values: CDR1 MNHNY, CDR2 SVGAGI (reference sequence). V shed 6 bases, J shed 1 base, and the junction held 7 bases outside the gene matches. The CDR3 coding sequence is TGTGCCAGCAGGCGACAGGGGGGAGGGTCCTACAATGAGCAGTTCTTC. Protein sequence: CASRRQGGGSYNEQFF.

The rearrangement links TRBV9 to TRBJ2-5, with TRBD1 matching 7 bases. The CDR3 extends over 15 amino acids. J gave up 5 bases and V 4 bases, and 11 bases lay outside the gene matches. Looked up from germline, CDR1 is SGDLS and CDR2 is YYNGEE. The CDR3 DNA is TGTGCCAGCAGCCCGAGGGGGCTAGGATGGGAGACCCAGTACTTC. Amino acids: CASSPRGLGWETQYF.

The V and J genes are TRBV5-1 and TRBJ1-6, with 7 positions matching TRBD1. CDR1 and CDR2 from the germline V gene are SGHRS and YFSETQ. The V gene end was trimmed by 4 bases and the J gene end by 6 bases; junction bases not matched to a gene: 4. The CDR3 runs to 14 residues. CDR3 nucleotides: TGCGCCAGCAGCACTCAGGGGGGTAATTCACCCCTCCACTTT. Protein sequence: CASSTQGGNSPLHF.

The V gene is TRBV9, the J gene TRBJ1-5, with D hard to call. This CDR3 spans 15 amino acids. The germline V and J ends were trimmed by 3 bases and 6 bases, with 16 bases remaining between them. From germline, CDR1 is SGDLS and CDR2 YYNGEE. CDR3 DNA: TGTGCCAGCAGCGCCCGGGCGACCGGCGGTCAGCCCCAGCATTTT. Its translation: CASSARATGGQPQHF. Variable domain in full (rest from reference TRBV9 and TRBJ1-5): DSGVTQTPKHLITATGQRVTLRCSPRSGDLSVYWYQQSLDQGLQFLIQYYNGEERAKGNILERFSAQQFPDLHSELNLSSLELGDSALYFCASSARATGGQPQHFGDGTRLSIL.

The chain employs TRBV7-8 and TRBJ2-6; D unresolved. CDR3 size: 18 residues. V was cut by 0 bases and J by 0 bases, with 12 bases left in between. The germline V gene encodes CDR1 SGHVS and CDR2 FQNEAQ. The CDR3 bases are TGTGCCAGCAGCTTAGCGCTTGTCGGTAGCTCTGGGGCCAACGTCCTGACTTTC. Amino acids: CASSLALVGSSGANVLTF.